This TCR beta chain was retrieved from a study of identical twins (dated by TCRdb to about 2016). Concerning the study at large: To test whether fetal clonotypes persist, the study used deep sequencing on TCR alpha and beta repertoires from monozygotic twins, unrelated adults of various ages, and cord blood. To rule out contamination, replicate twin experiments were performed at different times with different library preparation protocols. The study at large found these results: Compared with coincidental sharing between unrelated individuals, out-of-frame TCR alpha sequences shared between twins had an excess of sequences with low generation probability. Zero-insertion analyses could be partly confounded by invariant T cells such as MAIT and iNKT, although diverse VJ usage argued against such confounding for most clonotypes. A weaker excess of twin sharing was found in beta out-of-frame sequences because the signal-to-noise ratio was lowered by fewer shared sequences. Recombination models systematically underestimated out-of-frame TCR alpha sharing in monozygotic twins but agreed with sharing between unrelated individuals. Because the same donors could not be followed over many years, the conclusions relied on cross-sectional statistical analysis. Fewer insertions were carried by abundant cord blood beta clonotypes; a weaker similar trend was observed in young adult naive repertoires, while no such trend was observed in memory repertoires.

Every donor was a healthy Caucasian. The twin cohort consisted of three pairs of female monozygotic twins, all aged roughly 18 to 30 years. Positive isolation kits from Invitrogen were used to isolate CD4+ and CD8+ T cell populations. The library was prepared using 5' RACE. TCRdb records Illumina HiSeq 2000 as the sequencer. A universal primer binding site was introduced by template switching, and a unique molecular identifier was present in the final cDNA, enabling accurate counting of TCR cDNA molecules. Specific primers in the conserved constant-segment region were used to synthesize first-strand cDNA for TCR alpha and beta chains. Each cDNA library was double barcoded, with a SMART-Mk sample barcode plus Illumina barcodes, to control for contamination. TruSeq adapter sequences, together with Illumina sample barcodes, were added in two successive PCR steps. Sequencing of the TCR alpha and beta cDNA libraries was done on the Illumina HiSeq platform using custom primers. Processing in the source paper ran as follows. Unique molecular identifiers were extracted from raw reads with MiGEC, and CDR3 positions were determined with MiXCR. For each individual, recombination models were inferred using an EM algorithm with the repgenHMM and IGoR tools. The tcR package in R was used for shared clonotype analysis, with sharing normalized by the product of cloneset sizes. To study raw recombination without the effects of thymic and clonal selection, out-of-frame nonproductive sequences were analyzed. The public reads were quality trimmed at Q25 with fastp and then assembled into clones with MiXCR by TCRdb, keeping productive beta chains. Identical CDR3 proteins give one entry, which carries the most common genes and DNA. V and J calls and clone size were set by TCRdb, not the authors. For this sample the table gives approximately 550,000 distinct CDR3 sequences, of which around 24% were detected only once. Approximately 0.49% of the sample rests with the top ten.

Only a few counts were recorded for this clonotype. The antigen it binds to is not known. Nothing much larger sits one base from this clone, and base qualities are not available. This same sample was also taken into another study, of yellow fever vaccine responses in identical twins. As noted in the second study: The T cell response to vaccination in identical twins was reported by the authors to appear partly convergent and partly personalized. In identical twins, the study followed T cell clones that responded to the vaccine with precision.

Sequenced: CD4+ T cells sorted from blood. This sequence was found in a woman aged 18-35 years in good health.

Read as DNA, the sequence is TGCAGCGTTGCGGCCGCGAACACCGGGGAGCTGTTTTTT. The translation is CSVAAANTGELFF. The chain links TRBV29-1 with TRBJ2-2, with the D gene uncertain. The trim is 4 bases for V and 0 bases for J, with a gap of 6 bases between the germline ends. The CDR1 and CDR2 encoded by the germline V gene are SQVTM and ANQGSEA. Taken from cysteine to phenylalanine, the CDR3 has 13 residues. Just the 39-base CDR3 DNA is kept, in frame starting at base 1.